The 19 T cell receptor beta chains given below trace back to one sample, sequenced in a study of blood T cell repertoires in COVID-19. This table comes from immunoSEQ multiplex PCR, and its TCRdb copy is limited to in-frame clones, with some not included. The data contain around 130,000 clones, 70% to 85% of them seen just once; the ten biggest clones take up approximately 17%. Sequencing was performed on peripheral blood. These receptors were taken from a woman older than 75 with acute or convalescent COVID-19.

This chain links TRBV7-2 with TRBJ1-4; 7 positions match TRBD1. The V segment lost 4 bases and the J segment 3 bases; nucleotides outside the gene matches: 8. The germline V gene encodes CDR1 SGHTA and CDR2 FQGNSA. The CDR3 covers 16 residues. CDR3 region: CASSSQTGVANEKLFF. CDR3 nucleotide sequence: TGTGCCAGCAGCTCCCAAACAGGGGTGGCTAATGAAAAACTGTTTTTT.

This sequence joins TRBV3-1 (or the pseudogene TRBV3-2) and TRBJ1-3; the match to TRBD1 covers 8 bases. Losses at the gene ends were 4 bases for V and 0 bases for J; bases not matched to a gene: 11. Germline V gene data show CDR1 as LGHDT and CDR2 as YNNKEL (reference sequence). CDR3 size: 18 residues. The CDR3 coding sequence is TGTGCCAGCAGCCTGCCGGACAGGGATCACTTCTCTGGAAACACCATATATTTT. Translation gives CASSLPDRDHFSGNTIYF.

V and J are TRBV6-5 and TRBJ1-5; D perhaps matches TRBD1 (5 bases). CDR3 length equals 14 residues. V was cut by 6 bases and J by 0 bases, with 9 bases left in between. Germline values: CDR1 MNHEY, CDR2 SVGAGI. In DNA form, the CDR3 reads TGTGCCAGCAGACTTAGGGGTAGCAATCAGCCCCAGCATTTT. Its protein is CASRLRGSNQPQHF.

The sample holds a few counts of this clone. The chain recombines TRBV10-3 with TRBJ2-7; TRBD2 is a possible D gene (6 bases). Trimming removed 6 bases from V and 2 bases from J, with 11 bases in between. Germline CDR1 and CDR2: ENHRY and SYGVKD. The CDR3 has 13 residues. CDR3 nucleotides: TGTGCCATCAGCAGACTAGTTGCCTACGAGCAGTACTTC. Its protein is CAISRLVAYEQYF.

This clone was recorded a few times. The chain links TRBV30 to TRBJ1-5; 8 positions match TRBD1. V trimming: 3 bases; J trimming: 4 bases; junction bases outside the gene matches: 11. The CDR3 totals 16 residues. Germline V gives CDR1 GTSNPN, CDR2 SVGIG (reference sequence). Written as DNA, the CDR3 is TGTGCCTGGAGCCTACCGACAGGGGCAGGTAATCAGCCCCAGCATTTT. This encodes CAWSLPTGAGNQPQHF. Using reference TRBV30 and TRBJ1-5 for the parts outside the CDR3, the full variable domain is SQTIHQWPATLVQPVGSPLSLECTVEGTSNPNLYWYRQAAGRGLQLLFYSVGIGQISSEVPQNLSASRPQDRQFILSSKKLLLSDSGFYLCAWSLPTGAGNQPQHFGDGTRLSIL.

CDR3 in DNA: TGTGCCTGGAATGGATTAGCAGGGGTCTCCTACGAGCAGTACTTC. It translates to CAWNGLAGVSYEQYF. The gene calls are TRBV30 and TRBJ2-7; D may be TRBD1 (6 bases). In germline, CDR1 is GTSNPN, CDR2 SVGIG (reference sequence). With 4 bases removed from V and 0 bases from J, the gap between germline ends came to 16 bases. CDR3 length: 15 amino acids.

J is TRBJ2-1 and V is TRBV18; 15 bases fit TRBD2. CDR3 length: 18 residues. The J segment lost 4 bases and the V segment lost 2 bases, leaving 6 bases of the junction unmatched. The germline V gene has CDR1 KGHSH and CDR2 LQKENI. The CDR3 spells CASSPGGLAGGRYNEQFF. CDR3 sequence (DNA): TGTGCCAGCTCACCAGGGGGACTAGCGGGGGGAAGATACAATGAGCAGTTCTTC.

This rearrangement joins TRBV6-5 to TRBJ2-7; 11 nucleotides align to TRBD1. Germline lookup yields CDR1 MNHEY and CDR2 SVGAGI. The CDR3 has 15 amino acids. With V trimmed by 6 bases and J by 7 bases, 11 bases remained unmatched. DNA of the CDR3: TGTGCCAGCAGGCGCGGGACAGGGGGTTCTTGGGAGCAGTACTTC. The encoded protein is CASRRGTGGSWEQYF.

There are a few counts of this clone. The chain links TRBV6-6 to TRBJ2-7; 7 nucleotides match TRBD1. V was pared by 7 bases and J by 2 bases, with 8 bases of the junction left unmatched. This CDR3 has 14 amino acids. Germline V gene sequence: CDR1 MNHNY, CDR2 SVGAGI (reference sequence). This chain's CDR3 is CASTRTGTTYEQYF. CDR3 nucleotide sequence: TGTGCCAGCACCCGGACAGGAACGACCTACGAGCAGTACTTC.

The chain couples TRBV6-2 or TRBV6-3 to TRBJ2-1; TRBD2 matches at 7 bases. With 2 bases clipped from V and 9 bases from J, the junction kept 10 bases outside the gene matches. Germline-derived CDR1 and CDR2 are MNHEY and SVGEGT. The CDR3 runs to 15 residues. The CDR3 spells CASSYLSGVSREQFF. Written as DNA, the CDR3 is TGTGCCAGCAGTTACCTCAGCGGGGTCTCCCGTGAGCAGTTCTTC.

This chain connects TRBV2 to TRBJ1-1, with 12 bases aligning to TRBD1. The CDR3 is 15 amino acids. Germline V gives CDR1 SNHLY, CDR2 FYNNEI. Trimming removed 5 bases from V and 2 bases from J; junction bases left unmatched: 3. CDR3 DNA sequence: TGTGCCAGCAGTAGGGACAGGGGGCTAAACACTGAAGCTTTCTTT. Its protein product is CASSRDRGLNTEAFF.

CDR3 protein: CASSLNRVSYEQYF. CDR3 in DNA: TGCGCCAGCAGCTTGAACAGGGTCTCCTACGAGCAGTACTTC. The rearrangement uses TRBV5-1 and TRBJ2-7; D is possibly TRBD1 (6 bases). Per the germline V gene, CDR1 is SGHRS and CDR2 is YFSETQ. V dropped 1 base and J dropped 0 bases, with 8 bases sitting between them. This CDR3 is built from 14 residues.

The rearrangement joins TRBV5-6 to TRBJ2-5; 7 bases match TRBD2. The CDR3 sequence is 13 residues long. CDR1 SGHDT and CDR2 YYEEEE come from the germline V gene. V lost 2 bases and J lost 7; bases outside the gene matches: 5. The DNA of the CDR3 is TGTGCCAGCAGCTTAGCGGGGCCGGGGACCCAGTACTTC. Protein: CASSLAGPGTQYF.

V is TRBV5-1 and J is TRBJ1-1, with unresolved D. The CDR3 consists of 14 residues. Germline assignment: CDR1 SGHRS and CDR2 YFSETQ. V lost 1 base and J lost 2, with 9 bases in between. This CDR3 reads CASSLQTANTEAFF. CDR3 bases: TGCGCCAGCAGCTTGCAAACAGCTAACACTGAAGCTTTCTTT. Drawing the rest from reference TRBV5-1 and TRBJ1-1, the complete variable domain is KAGVTQTPRYLIKTRGQQVTLSCSPISGHRSVSWYQQTPGQGLQFLFEYFSETQRNKGNFPGRFSGRQFSNSRSEMNVSTLELGDSALYLCASSLQTANTEAFFGQGTRLTVV.

The chain uses TRBV27 and TRBJ2-2; 8 positions match TRBD2. Germline lookup yields CDR1 MNHEY and CDR2 SMNVEV (reference sequence). The length of the CDR3 is 15 residues. V dropped 6 bases and J dropped 8; count of bases not matched to a gene: 11. In nucleotides, the CDR3 is TGTGCCAGCAGCCGAAACCCCGGGAGGGCGGGGGAGCTGTTTTTT. Amino acid sequence: CASSRNPGRAGELFF.

The chain couples TRBV7-2 to TRBJ1-1, with D perhaps TRBD1 (6 bases). Germline V CDR1 and CDR2: SGHTA, FQGNSA. This CDR3 has 13 amino acids. V lost 6 bases to trimming and J lost 4 bases, with 12 bases between them. CDR3 amino acids: CASRPGGGTEAFF. CDR3 nucleotides: TGTGCCAGCAGGCCTGGGGGCGGCACTGAAGCTTTCTTT.

The V gene is TRBV30, the J gene TRBJ2-3; D not resolved. This CDR3 is 18 amino acids long. V was clipped by 1 base and J by 1 base, with 21 bases between them. Germline V gene lookup returns CDR1 GTSNPN and CDR2 SVGIG (reference sequence). The CDR3 reads CAWSERGWPDPRTDTQYF. The DNA for the CDR3 is TGTGCCTGGAGTGAGCGCGGTTGGCCTGACCCACGCACAGATACGCAGTATTTT.

The chain employs TRBV19 and TRBJ2-2, with 7 bases that match TRBD2. The CDR3 loop spans 15 amino acids. Germline trimming cut 4 bases from V and 5 bases from J; bases unmatched to any gene: 7. CDR1 LNHDA and CDR2 SQIVND come from the germline V gene (reference sequence). The CDR3 here is CASSKGTNPTGELFF. The CDR3 nucleotides are TGTGCCAGTAGTAAGGGGACTAACCCTACCGGGGAGCTGTTTTTT. Supplemented by reference TRBV19 and TRBJ2-2, the full variable domain reads DGGITQSPKYLFRKEGQNVTLSCEQNLNHDAMYWYRQDPGQGLRLIYYSQIVNDFQKGDIAEGYSVSREKKESFPLTVTSAQKNPTAFYLCASSKGTNPTGELFFGEGSRLTVL.

This chain links TRBV11-2 with TRBJ2-3, with D unresolved. Germline V gives CDR1 SGHAT, CDR2 FQNNGV. The V end lost 5 bases, the J end lost 7 bases, and 16 bases lay between the germline ends. The CDR3 is 14 amino acids. CDR3 DNA: TGTGCCAGCAGCCCGTCGAGTACCGCGTATACGCAGTATTTT. Protein: CASSPSSTAYTQYF.